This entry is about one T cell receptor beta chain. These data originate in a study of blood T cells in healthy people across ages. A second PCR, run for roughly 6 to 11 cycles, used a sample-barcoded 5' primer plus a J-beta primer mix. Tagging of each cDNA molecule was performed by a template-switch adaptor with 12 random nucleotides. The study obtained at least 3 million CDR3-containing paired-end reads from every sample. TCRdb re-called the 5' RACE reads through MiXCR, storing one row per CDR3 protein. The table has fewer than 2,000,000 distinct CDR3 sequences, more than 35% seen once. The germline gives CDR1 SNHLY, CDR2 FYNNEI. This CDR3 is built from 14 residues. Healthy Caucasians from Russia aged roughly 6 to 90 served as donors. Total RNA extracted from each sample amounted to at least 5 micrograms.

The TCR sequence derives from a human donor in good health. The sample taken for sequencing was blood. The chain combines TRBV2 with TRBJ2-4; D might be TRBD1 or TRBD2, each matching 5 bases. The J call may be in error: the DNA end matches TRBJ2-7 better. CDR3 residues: CASSEQVGDDEQYF. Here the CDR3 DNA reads TGTGCCAGCAGTGAACAGGTAGGGGACGACGAGCAGTACTTC.